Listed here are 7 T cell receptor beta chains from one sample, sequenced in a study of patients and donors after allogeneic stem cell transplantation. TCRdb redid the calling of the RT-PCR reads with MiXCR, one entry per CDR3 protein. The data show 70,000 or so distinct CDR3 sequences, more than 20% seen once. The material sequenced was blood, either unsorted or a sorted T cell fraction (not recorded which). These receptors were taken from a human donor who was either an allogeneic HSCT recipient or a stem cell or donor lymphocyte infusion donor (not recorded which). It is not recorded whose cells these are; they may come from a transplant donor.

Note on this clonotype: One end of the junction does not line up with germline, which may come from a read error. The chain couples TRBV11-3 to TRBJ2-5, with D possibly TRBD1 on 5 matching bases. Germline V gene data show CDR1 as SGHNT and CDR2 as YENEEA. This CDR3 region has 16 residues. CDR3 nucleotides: TGTGCCAGCAGTCTCACAGCGACAGTCATGCAAGACACCCAGTACTTC. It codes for CASSLTATVMQDTQYF.

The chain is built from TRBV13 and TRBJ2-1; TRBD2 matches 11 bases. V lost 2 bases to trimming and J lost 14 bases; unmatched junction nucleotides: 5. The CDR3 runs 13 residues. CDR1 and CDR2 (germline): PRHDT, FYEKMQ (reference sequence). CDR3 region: CASSLSSGGPEFF. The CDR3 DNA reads TGTGCCAGCAGCTTATCTAGCGGGGGGCCGGAGTTCTTC. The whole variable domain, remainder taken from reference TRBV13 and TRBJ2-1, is AAGVIQSPRHLIKEKRETATLKCYPIPRHDTVYWYQQGPGQDPQFLISFYEKMQSDKGSIPDRFSAQQFSDYHSELNMSSLELGDSALYFCASSLSSGGPEFFGPGTRLTVL.

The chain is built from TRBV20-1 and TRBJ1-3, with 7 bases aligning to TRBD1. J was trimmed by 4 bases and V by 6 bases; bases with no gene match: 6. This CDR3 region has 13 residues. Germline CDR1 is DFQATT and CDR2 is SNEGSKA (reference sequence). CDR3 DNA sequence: TGCAGTGCAAGACAGGGATCAGGAAACACCATATATTTT. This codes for CSARQGSGNTIYF.

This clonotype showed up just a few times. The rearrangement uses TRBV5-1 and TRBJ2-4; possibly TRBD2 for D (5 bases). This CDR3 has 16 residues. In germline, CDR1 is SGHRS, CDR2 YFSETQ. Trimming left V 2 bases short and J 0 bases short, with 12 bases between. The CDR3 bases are TGCGCCAGCAGCTTAAGGGAAGGAGGAGCCAAAAACATTCAGTACTTC. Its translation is CASSLREGGAKNIQYF.

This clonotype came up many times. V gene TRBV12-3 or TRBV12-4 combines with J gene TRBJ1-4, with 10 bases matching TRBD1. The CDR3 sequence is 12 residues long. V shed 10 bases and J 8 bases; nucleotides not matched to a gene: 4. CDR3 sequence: CATGQGGEKLFF. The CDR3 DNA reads TGTGCCACCGGACAGGGGGGCGAAAAACTGTTTTTT.

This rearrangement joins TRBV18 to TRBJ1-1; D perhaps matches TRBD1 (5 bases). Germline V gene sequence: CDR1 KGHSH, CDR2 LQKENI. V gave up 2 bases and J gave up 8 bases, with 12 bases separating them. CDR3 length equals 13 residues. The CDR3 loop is CASSPGAGAEAFF. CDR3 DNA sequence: TGTGCCAGCTCACCAGGGGCCGGGGCGGAAGCTTTCTTT.

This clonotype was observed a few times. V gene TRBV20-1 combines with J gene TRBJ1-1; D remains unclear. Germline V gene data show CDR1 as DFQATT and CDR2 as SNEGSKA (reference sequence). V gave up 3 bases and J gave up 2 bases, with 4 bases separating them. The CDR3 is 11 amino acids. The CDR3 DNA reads TGCAGTGCTAGTGGAAACACTGAAGCTTTCTTT. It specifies CSASGNTEAFF.